This entry describes one T cell receptor beta chain. The source of the sample is a study of blood T cell repertoires in COVID-19. The overall study: Spain, Italy and the United States supplied samples that represented acute and convalescent COVID-19. PBMCs, B-cell-depleted T cells, or T cells provided the cDNA or gDNA that made up the material.

Patients of the Seattle cohort, enrolled during active infection, were followed longitudinally. Per the original data handling: It was from reference gene primer amplification that nucleated cell counts were estimated. Assay: immunoSEQ multiplex PCR; the TCRdb copy retains only in-frame clones and omits some. That table gives V, J and clone size, and the DNA gave D and trimming. The data contain more than 200,000 clones, 70% to 90% of them seen just once; the ten biggest clones take up approximately 2.6%. Germline CDR1 reads SNHLY; CDR2 reads FYNNEI. This CDR3 comprises 15 residues. The V and J ends lost 5 bases and 0 bases respectively, with 12 bases between them.

This sequence originates from a man younger than 45 with COVID-19, enrolled during active disease. The sequenced sample was peripheral blood. The V and J genes are TRBV2 and TRBJ2-3; TRBD2 is a possible D gene (7 bases). The CDR3 spells CASSRGATSTDTQYF. CDR3 DNA sequence: TGTGCCAGCAGTCGGGGGGCGACTAGCACAGATACGCAGTATTTT.